The rows below give T cell receptor beta chains drawn from one sample of a study of blood T cell repertoires in COVID-19. Clones were sequenced by immunoSEQ multiplex PCR, and TCRdb holds only the in-frame ones, with some missing. Of approximately 390,000 clones listed, over 75% are singletons. The sample comprised PBMCs or T cells enriched from blood (not recorded which). Every receptor here comes from a middle-aged woman with acute COVID-19. Each CDR3 is given with its conserved first and last residue. The D gene is left open where the match is weak. A row's size may be missing; if present it is once, few, many or a size class.

D gene | J gene | V gene | clone size | CDR3 DNA | CDR3 protein
TRBD1 | TRBJ1-5 | TRBV6-5 | . | TGTGCCAGCAGTTCCCTGGACAGGGGCGTTGGTCAGCCCCAGCATTTT | CASSSLDRGVGQPQHF
. | TRBJ1-5 | TRBV6-1 | once | TGTGCCAGCAGTGATCAACCGGGACAACCTCATCAGCCCCAGCATTTT | CASSDQPGQPHQPQHF
. | TRBJ1-5 | TRBV5-8 | . | TGTGCCAGCAGCTTGTATTCGACAGGCAATCAGCCCCAGCATTTT | CASSLYSTGNQPQHF
TRBD2 | TRBJ2-2 | TRBV3-1/TRBV3-2 | . | TGTGCCAGCAGCCAATTTAGCGGGGGGGCCGCCGGGGAGCTGTTTTTT | CASSQFSGGAAGELFF
. | TRBJ1-4 | TRBV18 | few | TGTGCCAGCTCACCGGGACACCGTGAAAAACTGTTTTTT | CASSPGHREKLFF
TRBD2 | TRBJ2-3 | TRBV4-1 | . | TGCGCCACTTCGGGACTAGCGGGGGGCAGATTCACAGATACGCAGTATTTT | CATSGLAGGRFTDTQYF
. | TRBJ2-1 | TRBV9 | once | TGTGCCAGCAGCGTTAGTTTTGTCCGGGACAAACTCTACAATGAGCAGTTCTTC | CASSVSFVRDKLYNEQFF
TRBD2 | TRBJ2-5 | TRBV3-1/TRBV3-2 | . | TGTGCCAGCAGCCTTTTCCTTGACCCTAGCGGGGAGAAAGAGACCCAGTACTTC | CASSLFLDPSGEKETQYF
TRBD1 | TRBJ1-1 | TRBV5-1 | . | TGCGCCAGCAGCTGGACAGGAGTGAACACTGAAGCTTTCTTT | CASSWTGVNTEAFF
TRBD2 | TRBJ2-5 | TRBV6-6 | few | TGTGCCAGCAAAGTAGCGGGGGCACGAGTTGAGACCCAGTACTTC | CASKVAGARVETQYF
. | TRBJ2-1 | TRBV7-9 | . | TGTGCCAGCAGCGCCGTGCTAGGGTACGGGGATGAGCAGTTCTTC | CASSAVLGYGDEQFF
. | TRBJ1-5 | TRBV11-3 | . | TGTGCCAGCAGCTCCCTAGAGGGTGGGAATAGCAATCAGCCCCAGCATTTT | CASSSLEGGNSNQPQHF
. | TRBJ1-2 | TRBV6-2/TRBV6-3 | . | TGTGCCAGCAGTTACAGGGGTACAGCCCTTAACTATGGCTACACCTTC | CASSYRGTALNYGYTF
. | TRBJ1-2 | TRBV19 | . | TGTGCCAGTAGGATGACAGGCCGAGACGGTGGCTACACCTTC | CASRMTGRDGGYTF
TRBD2 | TRBJ2-3 | TRBV11-2 | . | TGTGCCAGCAGCTTTGAAAAGCGGGGGTTCGATACGCAGTATTTT | CASSFEKRGFDTQYF
. | TRBJ2-2 | TRBV3-1/TRBV3-2 | . | TGTGCCAGCAGCCGAGGGCTCACCGGGGAGCTGTTTTTT | CASSRGLTGELFF
TRBD1 | TRBJ1-4 | TRBV19 | . | TGTGCCAGTAGTACCCACGGACAGGGTTGGAAACTGTTTTTT | CASSTHGQGWKLFF
TRBD2 | TRBJ2-1 | TRBV2 | . | TGTGCCAGCAGTCGAACGTCACTAGCGGGGCGATACAATGAGCAGTTCTTC | CASSRTSLAGRYNEQFF
. | TRBJ2-1 | TRBV6-5 | . | TGTGCCAGCAGTTACTGGCGGAGAGATGAGCAGTTCTTC | CASSYWRRDEQFF
TRBD2 | TRBJ2-3 | TRBV7-9 | . | TGTGCCAGCAGCGAACGCCGACTAGCGGGGGATTTAGATACGCAGTATTTT | CASSERRLAGDLDTQYF
TRBD1 | TRBJ2-3 | TRBV4-1 | . | TGCGCCAGCAGCAAGGTAGGGACAGGGACCGAAGATACGCAGTATTTT | CASSKVGTGTEDTQYF
. | TRBJ1-3 | TRBV5-1 | . | TGCGCCAGCAGCTTGGCCGGGTTGGTGCGAGGAAACACCATATATTTT | CASSLAGLVRGNTIYF
. | TRBJ1-2 | TRBV4-1 | . | TGCGCCAGCAGCCAAGGTACAGGGCTTGGGAGCTACACCTTC | CASSQGTGLGSYTF
. | TRBJ2-7 | TRBV7-9 | . | TGTGCCAGCAGCTCGAACCGGGACTTGGTCGAGCAGTACTTC | CASSSNRDLVEQYF
TRBD1 | TRBJ1-3 | TRBV11-2 | . | TGTGCCAGCAGCACCTTCCGGACAGGGGGCTCCTCTGGAAACACCATATATTTT | CASSTFRTGGSSGNTIYF
. | TRBJ2-7 | TRBV25-1 | . | TGTGCCAGCGGGCAGGGGGGCTACGAGCAGTACTTC | CASGQGGYEQYF
. | TRBJ2-2 | TRBV5-1 | once | TGCGCCAGCAGCTTGATGTCAGGGGCAGGGTCCGGGGAGCTGTTTTTT | CASSLMSGAGSGELFF
. | TRBJ1-2 | TRBV2 | . | TGTGCCAGCAGTGGGCAGGTTCTGCATAACTATGGCTACACCTTC | CASSGQVLHNYGYTF
TRBD2 | TRBJ2-3 | TRBV2 | . | TGTGCCAGCTTACCCACTAGCGGGGGGGCGACGCAGTATTTT | CASLPTSGGATQYF
TRBD2 | TRBJ2-1 | TRBV5-5 | . | TGTGCCAGCAGCCCGCCGACTAGCAATCCCTACAATGAGCAGTTCTTC | CASSPPTSNPYNEQFF
. | TRBJ1-2 | TRBV6-5 | once | TGTGCCAGCAGTTACGGGAGGCAAAACTATGGCTACACCTTC | CASSYGRQNYGYTF
TRBD2 | TRBJ2-1 | TRBV5-5 | . | TGTGCCAGCAGAAAAGCGGGGGGCGGGTACAATGAGCAGTTCTTC | CASRKAGGGYNEQFF
TRBD1 | TRBJ2-7 | TRBV15 | . | TGTGCCACCAGCAGCCGGACAGGAGAAAGCGAGCAGTACTTC | CATSSRTGESEQYF
TRBD1 | TRBJ2-7 | TRBV27 | . | TGTGCCAGCAGTCAACTGCTGGTACAGGGGGGCCCCTACGAGCAGTACTTC | CASSQLLVQGGPYEQYF
. | TRBJ1-1 | TRBV4-2 | . | TGTGCCAGCAGCCAAGTTCGTGTGGCGGGGAACACTGAAGCTTTCTTT | CASSQVRVAGNTEAFF
TRBD2 | TRBJ2-3 | TRBV6-4 | . | TGTGCCAGCAGTGACGCCAGCGGGGGAACAGATACGCAGTATTTT | CASSDASGGTDTQYF
TRBD1 | TRBJ1-2 | TRBV27 | . | TGTGCCAGCAGCCCAGGGACAGTTAACTATGGCTACACCTTC | CASSPGTVNYGYTF
. | TRBJ1-5 | TRBV5-8 | . | TGTGCCAGCAGCTTGGGCGGGGGGGGACAGCCCCAGCATTTT | CASSLGGGGQPQHF
TRBD2 | TRBJ2-3 | TRBV7-2 | . | TGTGCCAGCAGCTTAGTACTAGCGGGGGGCTACACTAGGACAGATACGCAGTATTTT | CASSLVLAGGYTRTDTQYF
. | TRBJ1-2 | TRBV27 | . | TGTGCCAGCAGTTATAGGGGCAGTACATATGGCTACACCTTC | CASSYRGSTYGYTF
TRBD1 | TRBJ2-2 | TRBV4-1 | . | TGCGCCAGCAGTAGACCGGGACAGGGGAACACCGGGGAGCTGTTTTTT | CASSRPGQGNTGELFF
. | TRBJ1-4 | TRBV11-2 | . | TGTGCCAGCAGCCTCTCAGGGGCATTCGGTGAAAAACTGTTTTTT | CASSLSGAFGEKLFF
TRBD1 | TRBJ1-3 | TRBV11-3 | . | TGTGCCAGCAGCTTAGGACCCCCCGGGACAGGGCCTGGAAACACCATATATTTT | CASSLGPPGTGPGNTIYF
TRBD1 | TRBJ1-2 | TRBV24-1 | . | TGTGCCACCAGTGACCATTCCGGGACAGGGTATGGCTACACCTTC | CATSDHSGTGYGYTF
. | TRBJ1-1 | TRBV12-1 | few | TGTGCCAGCAGCTCCCCCCTCTTCAGGTATACTGAAGCTTTCTTT | CASSSPLFRYTEAFF
TRBD1 | TRBJ1-2 | TRBV11-2 | . | TGTGCCAGCAGCTTAGTGGGGGACAGGAGCCCCACCTTC | CASSLVGDRSPTF
TRBD1 | TRBJ1-2 | TRBV6-5 | . | TGTGCCAGCAGATCCGGGACAGGGTATGGCTACACCTTC | CASRSGTGYGYTF
. | TRBJ2-3 | TRBV2 | . | TGTGCCAGCAAACCAGGAGGACCAGATACGCAGTATTTT | CASKPGGPDTQYF